This TCR beta chain appears in the sequencing data of a study of cytomegalovirus exposure and HLA in healthy donors. Points from the study as a whole: First-cohort TCR clusters tended to co-occur in the approximately 120 validation repertoires, a later analysis found. The study designated over 150 TCR beta chains cytomegalovirus-associated. TCR sequences were mostly rare, though some public TCRs occurred in many donors.

Some clones are missing from TCRdb's copy, which holds only in-frame ones; the method was immunoSEQ multiplex PCR. This sample has 200,000 to 300,000 clones; approximately 83% occur once, and the top ten carry around 1.2%. This clone was seen just once. The target antigen is unknown. The donors were part of the validation cohort, which consisted of about 130 subjects and was separate from the first cohort of 666 subjects. The CDR3 sequence is 15 residues long. Germline V CDR1 and CDR2: ENHRY, SYGVKD. Trimming took 2 bases from V and 2 from J, leaving 13 bases between them. The sequenced material came from PBMCs. The chain couples TRBV10-3 to TRBJ2-7; D might be TRBD2 (6 bases). This TCR was sampled from a woman in her thirties in good health and CMV-seropositive. CDR3 in amino acids: CAISEGGYRAYEQYF. CDR3 sequence (DNA): TGTGCCATCAGTGAGGGGGGGTATCGGGCCTACGAGCAGTACTTC.